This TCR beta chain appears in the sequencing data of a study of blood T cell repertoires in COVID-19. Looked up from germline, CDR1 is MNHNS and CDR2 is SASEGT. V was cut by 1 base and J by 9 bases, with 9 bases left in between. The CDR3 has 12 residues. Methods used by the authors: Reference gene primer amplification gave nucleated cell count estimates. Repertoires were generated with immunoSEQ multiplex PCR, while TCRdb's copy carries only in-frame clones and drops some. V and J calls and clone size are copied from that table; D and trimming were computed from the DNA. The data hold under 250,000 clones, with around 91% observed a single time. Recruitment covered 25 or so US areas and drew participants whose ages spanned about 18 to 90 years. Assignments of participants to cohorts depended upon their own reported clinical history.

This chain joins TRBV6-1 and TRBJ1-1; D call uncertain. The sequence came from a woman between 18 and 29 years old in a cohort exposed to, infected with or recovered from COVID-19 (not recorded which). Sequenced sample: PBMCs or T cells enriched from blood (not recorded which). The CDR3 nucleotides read TGTGCCAGCAGTGAAGGAGGAGTTAAAGCTTTCTTT. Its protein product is CASSEGGVKAFF.